This T cell receptor beta chain was obtained from a study of T-cell reconstitution after alpha-beta-depleted transplantation in children. Germline lookup yields CDR1 SGHTA and CDR2 FQGNSA. With 2 bases removed from V and 4 bases from J, the gap between germline ends came to 12 bases. The CDR3 runs 15 residues. This clonotype appeared many times. Preparation of the TCRbeta library used unique molecular identifiers. TCRdb independently ran MiXCR on the PCR reads; one entry per CDR3 protein. The sample carries about 490,000 distinct CDR3 sequences, 10% to 13% recorded once. The specimen comprised PBMCs, sampled before TCRalphabeta/CD19-depleted stem cell transplant. The chain is built from TRBV7-2 and TRBJ2-1; D possibly uses TRBD1 or TRBD2 (6 bases each). The source of this sequence is a child under 10 years old with inherited bone marrow failure, due to receive a stem cell transplant. CDR3 DNA: TGTGCCAGCAGCTTACTACGGGGGCCTTACAATGAGCAGTTCTTC. It codes for CASSLLRGPYNEQFF. Filled out from reference TRBV7-2 and TRBJ2-1, the complete variable domain reads GAGVSQSPSNKVTEKGKDVELRCDPISGHTALYWYRQSLGQGLEFLIYFQGNSAPDKSGLPSDRFSAERTGGSVSTLTIQRTQQEDSAVYLCASSLLRGPYNEQFFGPGTRLTVL.